This T cell receptor (beta chain) is from a study of blood T cell repertoires in COVID-19. Looking at the study overall: Italy, Spain and the United States were the sources of the convalescent and acute COVID-19 samples. In each case, the material was cDNA or gDNA derived from T cells, B-cell-depleted T cells, or PBMCs.

Looked up from germline, CDR1 is MNHNS and CDR2 is SASEGT. V was trimmed by 4 bases and J by 3 bases, leaving 16 bases between them. This CDR3 contains 16 residues. Grouping used clinical history reported by participants in a survey and questionnaire. Per the study methods: Amplified reference gene primers provided the basis for estimating nucleated cell counts. Only in-frame clones appear in the TCRdb table, and some are missing; sequencing was by immunoSEQ multiplex PCR. V and J calls plus clone size are reproduced from that table; the DNA served to infer D and trimming. The sample yields under 250,000 clones, more than 80% seen once.

The specimen was PBMCs or T cells enriched from blood (not recorded which). The J gene is TRBJ1-5, the V gene TRBV6-1; D unresolved. The TCR sequence derives from a woman under 30 in a cohort exposed to, infected with or recovered from COVID-19 (not recorded which). The CDR3 bases are TGTGCCAGCAGTGCCCATCAGGCCCTTCCCAATCAGCCCCAGCATTTT. The encoded protein is CASSAHQALPNQPQHF.